This TCR beta chain was observed in a study of beta chain features in type 1 diabetes. Whole-study context: Sorted cells, about 99 million in number, were examined across all samples. Study outcomes and limitations: Although PCR might favor shorter templates, it would do so equally in patients and controls. The question of HLA type influencing TCRB rearrangement was one that remained unresolved here.

Each of the CD4+ naive, central memory, regulatory and stem cell-like memory populations was sorted via CD45RO/CCR7/CD25/CD127/CD95/CD27. Trimming took 3 bases from V and 9 from J; bases not matched to a gene: 12. Germline V gene sequence: CDR1 ENHRY, CDR2 SYGVKD. The CDR3 has 17 amino acids. This clone was recorded many times. Its antigen is unknown. The entirety of the isolated RNA underwent reverse transcription, so expressed TCRB transcripts were sequenced. The table came from immunoSEQ multiplex PCR; TCRdb's copy has only in-frame clones and leaves some out. The sample shows about 150,000 clones, 8.5% to 14% of them seen only once.

Sequenced input: central memory CD4+ T cells from blood. The V call is TRBV10-3, the J call TRBJ2-1; 12 bases agree with TRBD2. The receptor was isolated from a man aged 18 to 29 in good health. The CDR3, as DNA: TGTGCCATCAGTGATCGAAGGCTAGCGGGAGGGCAAGTTGAGCAGTTCTTC. Translated: CAISDRRLAGGQVEQFF.